This T cell receptor beta chain came from a study of identical twins. From the 5' RACE reads, TCRdb called clonotypes with MiXCR, one entry per CDR3 protein. There are approximately 620,000 distinct CDR3 sequences in the sample; approximately 9% occur only once, and approximately 0.89% lies in the top ten. This clonotype was seen only a few times. The target antigen is unknown. Everyone who gave samples was a healthy Caucasian. Findings and limits, study-wide: With abundant cord blood beta clonotypes, insertions were fewer; memory repertoires showed no such pattern. Sequences that were beta out-of-frame showed weaker excess twin sharing.

Deletions cut 6 bases from V and 0 bases from J, with 12 bases between. This CDR3 has 16 amino acids. CDR1 and CDR2 from the germline V gene are MNHEY and SVGEGT. This same sample was also taken into another study, of yellow fever vaccine responses in identical twins.

The chain carries TRBV6-2 or TRBV6-3 and TRBJ2-6; perhaps TRBD2 as D (5 bases). This TCR came from a woman under 30 in good health. Sequencing input: PBMCs. The CDR3 here is CASSPTGLSGANVLTF. In DNA form, the CDR3 reads TGTGCCAGCAGCCCCACCGGACTCTCTGGGGCCAACGTCCTGACTTTC.